There are a few counts of the clone carrying this T cell receptor (beta chain). Its target is not known. The Oncomine TCR Beta short-read assay generated sequence data from the DNA of cultured CD4+ T cells. Extraction of genomic DNA was performed on cultured CD4+ T cells. TCRdb re-called the PCR reads through MiXCR, storing one row per CDR3 protein. The table has roughly 12,000 distinct CDR3 sequences, around 50% seen once. This specimen comes from a study of vaccination and CD4 T cells after COVID-19. Study summary: Drawing of post-COVID samples took place a median roughly 100 days after diagnosis (range 35 to 161).

The CDR3 loop spans 13 amino acids. Germline loops: CDR1 SEHNR, CDR2 FQNEAQ (reference sequence). Trimming took off 8 bases at V and 2 bases at J, with 12 bases between the two ends. General study points: Vaccine-specific clones numbering 304 of 307 showed spike mono-reactivity in convalescent patients.

Treatment noted: roughly nine-day PBMC culture with coronavirus spike peptide pools or control peptides (ViraFEST assay). This chain uses TRBV7-9 with TRBJ1-1; perhaps TRBD1 as D (5 bases). Sequencing was carried out using CD4+ T cells from blood, cultured in vitro. The sequence derives from a human donor who had recovered from COVID-19. This CDR3 is CASVGQGNTEAFF. The CDR3 coding sequence is TGTGCCAGCGTCGGGCAGGGAAACACTGAAGCTTTCTTT.